The T cell receptor (beta chain) under discussion was sequenced for a study of regulatory T cells in long-lasting Graves disease. This clonotype was counted at least ten times. The antigen remains undetermined. Study-wide results and caveats: Newly diagnosed Graves' patients had higher TCR diversity than persistent ones. When disease was persistent, TRBV28, TRBJ1-2 and TRBJ2-5 were the favored segments.

Assembly of TCR beta libraries relied on iRepertoire HTBI primers together with Arm-PCR of CDR3 regions. Original methodology: Taken together, the samples had 55 to 70 TRBV and around 14 TRBJ segments identified. MiXCR was run by TCRdb on the multiplex PCR reads, yielding one entry per CDR3 protein. The authors' filters were not applied to this entry. The table lists approximately 400,000 distinct CDR3 sequences, 12% of them singletons, with about 20% in the top ten. With 1 base removed from V and 10 bases from J, the gap between germline ends came to 8 bases. Germline V gives CDR1 LGHDT, CDR2 YNNKEL (reference sequence). The CDR3 loop spans 13 amino acids. Noted time point: newly diagnosed GD, antithyroid drugs for less than 3 months. RNA extracted from PBMCs served as the sequencing template. Separately, the same data were catalogued under a study of T cells in Graves' hyperthyroidism and ophthalmopathy.

The specimen was peripheral blood mononuclear cells (PBMCs), collected at new diagnosis, from a patient treated with antithyroid drugs. The receptor was derived from a woman aged 18 to 35 with Graves disease. The chain recombines TRBV3-1 with TRBJ1-6; D is unresolved. CDR3 region: CASSQGERSPLHF. Written as DNA, the CDR3 is TGTGCCAGCAGCCAAGGAGAGAGATCACCCCTCCACTTT. The whole variable domain, filled in from reference TRBV3-1 and TRBJ1-6, reads DTAVSQTPKYLVTQMGNDKSIKCEQNLGHDTMYWYKQDSKKFLKIMFSYNNKELIINETVPNRFSPKSPDKAHLNLHINSLELGDSAVYFCASSQGERSPLHFGNGTRLTVT.